This T cell receptor beta chain was obtained from a study of shared T cell receptors in the human thymus. This CDR3 region has 16 residues. Trimming left V 1 base short and J 3 bases short, with 12 bases between. From germline, CDR1 is LNHNV and CDR2 YYDKDF (reference sequence). Clones were read by immunoSEQ multiplex PCR, and TCRdb kept only the in-frame ones, dropping some. Of under 850,000 clones listed, approximately 88% are singletons. This clone was seen only once. This same sample was also part of a study on human thymus T cells. Turning to that study: Corrective heart surgery yielded the resections from which the thymus tissue came. Thymic TCR repertoires of unrelated people reportedly overlapped highly.

Sequenced: thymocytes. The chain couples TRBV15 to TRBJ1-4; D unresolved. The sequence came from a boy younger than two with a congenital heart defect. The CDR3 nucleotides are TGTGCCACCAGCAGAGGGTCGAGGGCATCTAATGAAAAACTGTTTTTT. Amino acids: CATSRGSRASNEKLFF.